The source of this TCR beta chain is a study of control samples from healthy donors and cancer patients. Some clones are missing from TCRdb's copy, which holds only in-frame ones; the method was immunoSEQ multiplex PCR. The sample holds roughly 130,000 clones, 80% to 95% seen once. This CDR3 region has 11 residues. Germline CDR1 reads LGHNA; CDR2 reads YSLEER. With 2 bases removed from V and 8 bases from J, the gap between germline ends came to 4 bases. The source of this sequence is a man younger than 40 in good health. This chain links TRBV4-3 with TRBJ2-1; D call uncertain. The sample taken for sequencing was blood. The CDR3: CASSQRDEQFF. The CDR3 region has the DNA TGCGCCAGCAGCCAAAGAGATGAGCAGTTCTTC.